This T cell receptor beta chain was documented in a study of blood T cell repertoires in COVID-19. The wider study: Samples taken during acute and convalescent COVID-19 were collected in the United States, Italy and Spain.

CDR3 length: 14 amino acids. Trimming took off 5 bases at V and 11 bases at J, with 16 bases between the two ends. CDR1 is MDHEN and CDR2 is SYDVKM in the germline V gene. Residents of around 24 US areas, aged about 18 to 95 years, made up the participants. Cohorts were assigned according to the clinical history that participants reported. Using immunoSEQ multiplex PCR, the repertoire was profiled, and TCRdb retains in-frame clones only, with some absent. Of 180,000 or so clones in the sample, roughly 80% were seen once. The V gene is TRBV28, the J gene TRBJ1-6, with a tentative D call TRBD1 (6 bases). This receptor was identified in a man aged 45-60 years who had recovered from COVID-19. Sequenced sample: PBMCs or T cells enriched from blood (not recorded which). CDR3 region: CASSPTGGLPPLHF. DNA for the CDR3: TGTGCCAGCAGTCCGACGGGGGGCCTTCCACCCCTCCACTTT.